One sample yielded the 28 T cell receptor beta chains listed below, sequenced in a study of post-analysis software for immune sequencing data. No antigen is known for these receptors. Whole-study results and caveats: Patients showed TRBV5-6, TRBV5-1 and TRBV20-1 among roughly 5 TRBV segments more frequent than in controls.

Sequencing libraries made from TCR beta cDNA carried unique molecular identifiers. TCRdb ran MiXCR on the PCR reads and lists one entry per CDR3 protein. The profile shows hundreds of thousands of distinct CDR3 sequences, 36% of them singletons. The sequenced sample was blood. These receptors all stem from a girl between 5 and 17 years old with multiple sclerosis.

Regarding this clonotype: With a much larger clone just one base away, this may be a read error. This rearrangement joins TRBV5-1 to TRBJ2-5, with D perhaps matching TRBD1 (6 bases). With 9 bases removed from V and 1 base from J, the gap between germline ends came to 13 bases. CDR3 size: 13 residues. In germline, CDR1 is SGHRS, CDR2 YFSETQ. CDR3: CANRDPAQETQYF. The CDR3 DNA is TGCGCCAACAGGGACCCGGCCCAAGAGACCCAGTACTTC.

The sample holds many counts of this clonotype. CDR3 sequence reads: CSAALLGANQPQHF. In DNA, the CDR3 is TGCAGTGCGGCCCTACTTGGGGCCAATCAGCCCCAGCATTTT. The genes are TRBV20-1 and TRBJ1-5; a possible D gene is TRBD1 (5 bases). The CDR3 is 14 residues long. From germline, CDR1 is DFQATT and CDR2 SNEGSKA (reference sequence). Trimming removed 6 bases at V and 3 bases at J, with 15 bases between.

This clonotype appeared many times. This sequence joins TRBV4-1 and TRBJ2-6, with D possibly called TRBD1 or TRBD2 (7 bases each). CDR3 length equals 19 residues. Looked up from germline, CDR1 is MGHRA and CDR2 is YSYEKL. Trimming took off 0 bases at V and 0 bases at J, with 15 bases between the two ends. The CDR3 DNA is TGCGCCAGCAGCCAAGATAGGGGGCGGGGGACCTCTGGGGCCAACGTCCTGACTTTC. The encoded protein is CASSQDRGRGTSGANVLTF.

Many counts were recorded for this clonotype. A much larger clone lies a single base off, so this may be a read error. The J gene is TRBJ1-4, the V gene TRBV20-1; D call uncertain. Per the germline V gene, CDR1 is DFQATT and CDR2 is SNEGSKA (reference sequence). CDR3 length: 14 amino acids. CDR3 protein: CSAQSFATNEKRFF. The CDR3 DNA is TGCAGTGCCCAATCATTCGCAACTAATGAAAAACGGTTTTTT.

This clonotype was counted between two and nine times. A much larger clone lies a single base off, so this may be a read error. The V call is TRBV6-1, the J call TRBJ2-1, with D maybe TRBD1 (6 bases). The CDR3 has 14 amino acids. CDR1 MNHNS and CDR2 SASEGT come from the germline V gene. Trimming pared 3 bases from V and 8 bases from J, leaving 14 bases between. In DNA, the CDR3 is TGTGCCAGCAGTGAGAAGGCCAGGGGCGATGAGCAGTTCTTC. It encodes CASSEKARGDEQFF.

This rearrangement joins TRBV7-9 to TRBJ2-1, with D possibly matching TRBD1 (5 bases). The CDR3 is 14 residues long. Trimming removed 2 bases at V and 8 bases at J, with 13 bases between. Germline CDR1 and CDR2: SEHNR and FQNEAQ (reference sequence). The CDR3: CASSLLAGFDEQFF. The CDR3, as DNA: TGTGCCAGCAGCTTACTGGCAGGGTTTGATGAGCAGTTCTTC.

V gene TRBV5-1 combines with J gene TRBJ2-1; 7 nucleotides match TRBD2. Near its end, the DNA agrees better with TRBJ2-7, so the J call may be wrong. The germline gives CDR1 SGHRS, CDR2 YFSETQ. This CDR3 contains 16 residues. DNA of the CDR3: TGCGCCAGCAGCTTAGAAACCAGCGGGATTACGAATGAGCAGTACTTC. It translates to CASSLETSGITNEQYF.

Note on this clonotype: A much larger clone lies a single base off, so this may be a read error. For the CDR3, the DNA is TGTGCCACCAGTGATTGGCGCGGGGGATCAGGCGGCTACACCTTC. The encoded protein is CATSDWRGGSGGYTF. The chain recombines TRBV24-1 with TRBJ1-2; possible D gene TRBD1, 5 bases. The CDR3 runs 15 residues. Germline V lookup: CDR1 KGHDR, CDR2 SFDVKD. The germline V and J ends were trimmed by 2 bases and 8 bases, with 17 bases remaining between them.

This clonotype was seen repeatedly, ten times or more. The CDR3 spells CASSSGTSGSYNEQFF. The CDR3 bases are TGTGCCAGCAGCTCCGGGACTAGCGGTTCCTACAATGAGCAGTTCTTC. The rearrangement uses TRBV27 and TRBJ2-1; 11 bases align to TRBD2. V shed 6 bases, J shed 1 base, and the junction held 5 bases outside the gene matches. Germline CDR1 MNHEY, CDR2 SMNVEV (reference sequence). The length of the CDR3 is 16 residues.

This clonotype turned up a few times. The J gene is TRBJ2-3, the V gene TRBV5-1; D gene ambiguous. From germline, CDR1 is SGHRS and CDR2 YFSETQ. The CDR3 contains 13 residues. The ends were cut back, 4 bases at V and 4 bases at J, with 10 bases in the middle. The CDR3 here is CASSPQMSDTQYF. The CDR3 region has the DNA TGCGCCAGCAGCCCGCAAATGTCAGATACGCAGTATTTT.

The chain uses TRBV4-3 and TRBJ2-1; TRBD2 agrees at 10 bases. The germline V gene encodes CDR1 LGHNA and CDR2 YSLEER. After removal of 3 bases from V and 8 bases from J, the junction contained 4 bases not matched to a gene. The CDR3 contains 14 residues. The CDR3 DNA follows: TGCGCCAGCAGCCATGACCTAGCGGGAGATGAGCAGTTCTTC. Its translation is CASSHDLAGDEQFF.

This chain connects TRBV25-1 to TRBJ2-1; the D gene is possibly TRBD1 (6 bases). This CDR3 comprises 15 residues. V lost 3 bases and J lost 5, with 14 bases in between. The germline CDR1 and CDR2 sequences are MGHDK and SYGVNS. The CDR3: CASSEAGALHNEQFF. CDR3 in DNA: TGTGCCAGCAGTGAGGCAGGGGCCCTCCACAATGAGCAGTTCTTC.

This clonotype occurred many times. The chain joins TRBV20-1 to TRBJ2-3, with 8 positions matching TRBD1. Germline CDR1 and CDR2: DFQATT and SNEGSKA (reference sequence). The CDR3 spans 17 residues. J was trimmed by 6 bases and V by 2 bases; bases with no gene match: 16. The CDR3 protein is CSARPENRGLSIDTQYF. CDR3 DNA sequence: TGCAGTGCTAGACCCGAAAACAGGGGGTTGAGCATTGATACGCAGTATTTT.

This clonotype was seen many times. CDR3 in DNA: TGTGCCAGCAGTTCACCGGGACGGGAAAGGGAGACCCAGTACTTC. Protein: CASSSPGRERETQYF. The gene calls are TRBV28 and TRBJ2-5, with D tentatively TRBD1 or TRBD2 (5 bases each). From germline, CDR1 is MDHEN and CDR2 SYDVKM. V shed 4 bases and J shed 5 bases, with 17 bases lying between them. This CDR3 comprises 15 residues.

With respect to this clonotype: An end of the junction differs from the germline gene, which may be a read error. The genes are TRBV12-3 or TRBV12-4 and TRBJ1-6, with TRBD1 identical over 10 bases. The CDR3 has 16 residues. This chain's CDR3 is CASSLRGTGANSPPHF. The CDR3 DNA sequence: TGTGCCAGCAGTTTAAGGGGGACAGGGGCTAATTCACCCCCCCACTTT.

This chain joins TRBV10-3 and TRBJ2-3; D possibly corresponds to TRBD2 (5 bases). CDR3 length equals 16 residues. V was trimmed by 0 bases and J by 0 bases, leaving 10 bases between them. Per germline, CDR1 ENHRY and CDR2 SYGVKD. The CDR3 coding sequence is TGTGCCATCAGTGAGTCTAAGCGGAGTAGCACAGATACGCAGTATTTT. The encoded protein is CAISESKRSSTDTQYF.

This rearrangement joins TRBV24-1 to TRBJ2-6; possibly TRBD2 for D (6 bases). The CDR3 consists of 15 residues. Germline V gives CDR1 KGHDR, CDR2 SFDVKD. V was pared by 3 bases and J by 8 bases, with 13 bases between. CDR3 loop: CATSDGGTGTNVLTF. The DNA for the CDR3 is TGTGCCACCAGTGATGGGGGGACCGGGACCAACGTCCTGACTTTC.

Here the CDR3 reads CASSPRDRESHEQYF. CDR3 nucleotide sequence: TGTGCCAGCTCACCCCGGGACAGGGAGAGCCACGAGCAGTACTTC. The chain employs TRBV18 and TRBJ2-7, with TRBD1 matching 9 bases. The CDR3 runs to 15 residues. V lost 3 bases to trimming and J lost 5 bases; unmatched junction nucleotides: 8. Germline V gene sequence: CDR1 KGHSH, CDR2 LQKENI.

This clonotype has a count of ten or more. CDR3 sequence reads: CASSLGGGTGANVLTF. The DNA for the CDR3 is TGCGCCAGCAGCCTGGGAGGGGGTACTGGGGCCAACGTCCTGACTTTC. The chain employs TRBV5-1 and TRBJ2-6; perhaps TRBD2 as D (7 bases). V lost 4 bases to trimming and J lost 2 bases, with 13 bases between them. The CDR3 runs to 16 residues. CDR1 and CDR2 from the germline V gene are SGHRS and YFSETQ.

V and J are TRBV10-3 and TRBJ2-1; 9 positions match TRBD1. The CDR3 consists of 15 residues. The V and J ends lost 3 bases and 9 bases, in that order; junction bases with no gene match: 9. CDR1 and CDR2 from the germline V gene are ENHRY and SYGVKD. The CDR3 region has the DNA TGTGCCATCAGTGATGGACAGGGGTCTTCTGGTGAGCAGTTCTTC. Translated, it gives CAISDGQGSSGEQFF.

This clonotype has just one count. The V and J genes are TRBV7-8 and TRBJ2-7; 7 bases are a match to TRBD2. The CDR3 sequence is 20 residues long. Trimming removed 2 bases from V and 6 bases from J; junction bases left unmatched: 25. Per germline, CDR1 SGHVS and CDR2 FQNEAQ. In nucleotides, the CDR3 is TGTGCCAGCAGCTTAAACACGGGAAGTAGGACTAGTGGGAGAGGGTGCGAGCAGTACTTC. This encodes CASSLNTGSRTSGRGCEQYF.

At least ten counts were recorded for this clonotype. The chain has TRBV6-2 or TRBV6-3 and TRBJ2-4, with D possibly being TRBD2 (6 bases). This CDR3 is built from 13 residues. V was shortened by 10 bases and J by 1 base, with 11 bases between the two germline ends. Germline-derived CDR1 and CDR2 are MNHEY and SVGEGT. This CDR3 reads CATRRDAKNIQYF. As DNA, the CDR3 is TGTGCCACCAGGCGGGATGCCAAAAACATTCAGTACTTC.

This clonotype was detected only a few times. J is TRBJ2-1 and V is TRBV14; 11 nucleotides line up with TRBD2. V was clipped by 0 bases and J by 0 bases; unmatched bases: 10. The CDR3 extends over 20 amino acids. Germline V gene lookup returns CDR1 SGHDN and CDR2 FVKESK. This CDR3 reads CASSQDPASGGPSSYNEQFF. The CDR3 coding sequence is TGTGCCAGCAGCCAAGATCCGGCTAGCGGGGGGCCAAGCTCCTACAATGAGCAGTTCTTC.

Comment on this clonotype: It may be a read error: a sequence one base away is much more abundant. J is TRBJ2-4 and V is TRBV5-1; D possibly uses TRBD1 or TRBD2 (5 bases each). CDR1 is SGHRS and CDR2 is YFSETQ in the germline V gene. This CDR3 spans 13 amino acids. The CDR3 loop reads CASSPGTKSIQYF. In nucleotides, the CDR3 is TGCGCCAGCAGCCCCGGGACCAAAAGCATTCAGTACTTC.

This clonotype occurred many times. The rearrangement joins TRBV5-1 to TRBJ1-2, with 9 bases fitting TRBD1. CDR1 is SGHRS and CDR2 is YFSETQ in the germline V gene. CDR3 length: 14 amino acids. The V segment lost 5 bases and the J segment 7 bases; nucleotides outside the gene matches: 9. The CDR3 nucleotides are TGCGCCAGCAGTGATCCGGGACAGGGTCTTGGCTACACCTTC. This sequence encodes CASSDPGQGLGYTF.

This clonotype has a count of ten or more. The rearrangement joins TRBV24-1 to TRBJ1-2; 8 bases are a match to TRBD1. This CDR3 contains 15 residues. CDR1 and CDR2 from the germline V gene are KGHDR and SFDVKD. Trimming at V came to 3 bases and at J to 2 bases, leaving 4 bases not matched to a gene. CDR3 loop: CATSDPGQANYGYTF. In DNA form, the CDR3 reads TGTGCCACCAGTGATCCGGGACAGGCAAACTATGGCTACACCTTC.

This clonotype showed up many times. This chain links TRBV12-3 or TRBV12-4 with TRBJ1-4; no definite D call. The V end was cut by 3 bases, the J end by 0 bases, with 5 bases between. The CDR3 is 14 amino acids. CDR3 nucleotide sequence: TGTGCCAGCAGTTTGACCTCAACTAATGAAAAACTGTTTTTT. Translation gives CASSLTSTNEKLFF.

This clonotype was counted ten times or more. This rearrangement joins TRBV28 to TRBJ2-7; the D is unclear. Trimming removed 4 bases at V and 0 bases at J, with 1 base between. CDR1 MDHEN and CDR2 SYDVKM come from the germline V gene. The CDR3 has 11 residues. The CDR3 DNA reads TGTGCCAGCAGTTCCTCCTACGAGCAGTACTTC. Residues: CASSSSYEQYF.